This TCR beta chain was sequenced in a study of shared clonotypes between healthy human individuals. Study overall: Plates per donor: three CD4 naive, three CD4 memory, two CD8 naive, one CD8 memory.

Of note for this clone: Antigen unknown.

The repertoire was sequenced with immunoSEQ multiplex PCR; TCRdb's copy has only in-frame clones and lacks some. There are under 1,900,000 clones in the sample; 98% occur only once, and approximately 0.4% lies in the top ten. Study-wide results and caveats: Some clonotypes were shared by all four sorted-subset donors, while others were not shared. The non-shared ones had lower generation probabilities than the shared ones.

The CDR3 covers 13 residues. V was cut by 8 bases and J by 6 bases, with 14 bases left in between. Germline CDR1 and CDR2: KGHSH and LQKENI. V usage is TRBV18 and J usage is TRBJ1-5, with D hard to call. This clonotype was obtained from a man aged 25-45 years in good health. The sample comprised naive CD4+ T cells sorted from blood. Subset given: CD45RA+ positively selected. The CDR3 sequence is CASQNEVAQPQHF. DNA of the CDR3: TGTGCCAGCCAAAACGAAGTTGCTCAGCCCCAGCATTTT.